This is a list of T cell receptor beta chains from one sample in a study of identical twins. Each CDR3 protein is one row after TCRdb ran MiXCR on the 5' RACE reads. The data show roughly 490,000 distinct CDR3 sequences, more than 13% seen once. The data were also submitted as part of a second study, on yellow fever vaccine responses in identical twins.

Sequencing input: CD4+ T cells sorted from blood. Receptors were obtained from a woman between 18 and 29 years old in good health. Both conserved end residues are trimmed from each CDR3.

TRBV19	TRBJ2-5	ASSPGQGRKETQY
TRBV5-1	TRBJ2-5	ASKGAGVETQY
TRBV29-1	TRBJ2-1	SVAPRGQDNEQF
TRBV15	TRBJ2-7	ATSREEGQGYEQY
TRBV28	TRBJ1-2	ASSTQGSYNYGYT
TRBV7-2	TRBJ1-5	ASSPSEGLQPQH
TRBV7-2	TRBJ1-2	ASSRDEGGGYT
TRBV7-6	TRBJ2-5	ASSFLKGMGVGETQY
TRBV6-2/TRBV6-3	TRBJ2-3	ASEGRPDGDTQY
TRBV18	TRBJ2-7	ASSPGQGNTYEQY
TRBV29-1	TRBJ2-7	SVVEGGDYEQY
TRBV4-3	TRBJ2-3	ASSQGCTSGRADTQY
TRBV7-8	TRBJ2-3	ASSLLTSGSLADTQY
TRBV20-1	TRBJ2-2	SARRDREGTIPTGELF
TRBV7-2	TRBJ2-5	ASSTPGYQETQY
TRBV9	TRBJ2-2	ASSPLGGNTGELF
TRBV7-2	TRBJ1-2	ASSVDRGGYGYT